This T cell receptor (beta chain) was profiled in a study of technical replicates of blood from a handful of donors. Germline loops: CDR1 WSHSY, CDR2 SAAADI. Between the trimmed V and J ends, which lost 6 bases and 1 base, there was a span of 9 bases. The CDR3 sequence is 13 residues long. Here immunoSEQ multiplex PCR was the method, and the copy in TCRdb shows in-frame clones only, minus some. The data contain tens of thousands of clones, 94% of them seen just once; the ten biggest clones take up 0.3% to 0.5%. J is TRBJ1-1 and V is TRBV10-2; D is perhaps TRBD1 (6 bases). What was sequenced was T cells isolated from PBMCs. This TCR derives from a human donor in good health. The CDR3 protein is CASREDRNTEAFF. The CDR3 coding sequence is TGCGCCAGCAGAGAGGACAGGAACACTGAAGCTTTCTTT.